A single sample is the source of the 27 T cell receptor beta chains below, sequenced in a study of T cell changes during pregnancy in multiple sclerosis. Here immunoSEQ multiplex PCR was the method, and the copy in TCRdb shows in-frame clones only, minus some. The table has about 69,000 clones, about 91% seen once; the top ten hold under 0.35%. The sequences come from CD4+ T cells from peripheral blood mononuclear cells, collected in the third trimester of pregnancy. The receptors originated from a female donor in good health, enrolled as a control in a pregnancy study.

The rearrangement links TRBV5-8 to TRBJ2-7; the match to TRBD2 covers 12 bases. This CDR3 has 16 amino acids. Germline V gene lookup returns CDR1 SGHTS and CDR2 YDEGEE. V lost 0 bases to trimming and J lost 2 bases; unmatched junction nucleotides: 3. The chain's CDR3 is CASSLGTSGDTYEQYF. The CDR3 region has the DNA TGTGCCAGCAGCTTGGGGACTAGCGGGGACACCTACGAGCAGTACTTC.

This clone was recorded once. This chain links TRBV13 with TRBJ1-6; D uncertain. V shed 6 bases and J shed 5 bases, with 11 bases lying between them. This CDR3 region has 14 residues. Per germline, CDR1 PRHDT and CDR2 FYEKMQ (reference sequence). The CDR3 coding sequence is TGTGCCAGCAGACCGGGAGGGAATAATTCACCCCTCCACTTT. Protein product: CASRPGGNNSPLHF. Together with reference TRBV13 and TRBJ1-6, the CDR3 gives the full variable domain: AAGVIQSPRHLIKEKRETATLKCYPIPRHDTVYWYQQGPGQDPQFLISFYEKMQSDKGSIPDRFSAQQFSDYHSELNMSSLELGDSALYFCASRPGGNNSPLHFGNGTRLTVT.

V usage is TRBV19 and J usage is TRBJ1-3; TRBD1 might be the D (6 bases). V was pared by 3 bases and J by 0 bases, with 12 bases between. From germline, CDR1 is LNHDA and CDR2 SQIVND (reference sequence). There are 16 residues in the CDR3. The CDR3 DNA reads as TGTGCCAGTAGTATGTCCGGACAGCTCTCTGGAAACACCATATATTTT. Its translation: CASSMSGQLSGNTIYF.

The chain employs TRBV9 and TRBJ2-7; tentatively, D is TRBD2 (6 bases). CDR3 length: 15 amino acids. V lost 0 bases to trimming and J lost 4 bases, with 14 bases between them. The germline gives CDR1 SGDLS, CDR2 YYNGEE. The CDR3, as DNA: TGTGCCAGCAGCGTAGGTGCAACGCGGGGTTACGAGCAGTACTTC. Translating gives CASSVGATRGYEQYF. The whole variable domain, filled in from reference TRBV9 and TRBJ2-7, reads DSGVTQTPKHLITATGQRVTLRCSPRSGDLSVYWYQQSLDQGLQFLIQYYNGEERAKGNILERFSAQQFPDLHSELNLSSLELGDSALYFCASSVGATRGYEQYFGPGTRLTVT.

The V and J genes are TRBV2 and TRBJ2-1, with 9 bases lining up with TRBD2. Trimming took 6 bases from V and 7 from J; bases not matched to a gene: 10. The CDR3 sequence is 15 residues long. Germline V lookup: CDR1 SNHLY, CDR2 FYNNEI. CDR3 bases: TGTGCCAGCAGCCAGCGGGGGGCCTCATGGAATGAGCAGTTCTTC. This sequence encodes CASSQRGASWNEQFF.

The CDR3 DNA follows: TGTGCCTGGAGGACTAGCGGGGGGCAAGAGACCCAGTACTTC. Amino acid sequence: CAWRTSGGQETQYF. The chain has TRBV30 and TRBJ2-5; 13 bases are shared with TRBD2. CDR3 size: 14 residues. After removal of 3 bases from V and 2 bases from J, the junction contained 0 bases not matched to a gene. CDR1 GTSNPN and CDR2 SVGIG come from the germline V gene (reference sequence). Filled out from reference TRBV30 and TRBJ2-5, the complete variable domain reads SQTIHQWPATLVQPVGSPLSLECTVEGTSNPNLYWYRQAAGRGLQLLFYSVGIGQISSEVPQNLSASRPQDRQFILSSKKLLLSDSGFYLCAWRTSGGQETQYFGPGTRLLVL.

This sequence joins TRBV4-3 and TRBJ1-5, with D perhaps matching TRBD1 (5 bases). CDR1 is LGHNA and CDR2 is YSLEER in the germline V gene. V shed 0 bases and J shed 7 bases, with 13 bases lying between them. CDR3 size: 15 residues. The DNA for the CDR3 is TGCGCCAGCAGCCAAGATGCGGGGGTCCCCCAGCCCCAGCATTTT. The encoded protein is CASSQDAGVPQPQHF.

The rearrangement links TRBV6-5 to TRBJ2-1, with 7 bases matching TRBD1. Germline assignment: CDR1 MNHEY and CDR2 SVGAGI. Losses at the gene ends were 2 bases for V and 5 bases for J; bases not matched to a gene: 9. The CDR3 consists of 16 residues. The CDR3 DNA sequence: TGTGCCAGCAGTTACCGACAGGGAGTATGGAACAATGAGCAGTTCTTC. Translating gives CASSYRQGVWNNEQFF.

V is TRBV6-5 and J is TRBJ2-7, with D possibly matching TRBD1 (5 bases). V was pared by 7 bases and J by 0 bases, with 10 bases between. CDR3 length: 13 residues. Germline assignment: CDR1 MNHEY and CDR2 SVGAGI. The CDR3 DNA is TGTGCCAGCACTCCCACAGGCTCCTACGAGCAGTACTTC. This translates into CASTPTGSYEQYF.

The V call is TRBV6-1, the J call TRBJ1-5; D possibly corresponds to TRBD1 (6 bases). Germline V gene sequence: CDR1 MNHNS, CDR2 SASEGT. CDR3 length: 14 amino acids. V was cut by 2 bases and J by 6 bases, with 11 bases left in between. CDR3 amino acids: CASSERGGGQPQHF. The DNA of the CDR3 is TGTGCCAGCAGTGAAAGGGGGGGCGGTCAGCCCCAGCATTTT.

The V gene is TRBV19, the J gene TRBJ2-7; a possible D gene is TRBD1 (6 bases). V gave up 7 bases and J gave up 0 bases, with 13 bases separating them. The germline V gene encodes CDR1 LNHDA and CDR2 SQIVND (reference sequence). The CDR3 sequence is 14 residues long. CDR3 coding DNA: TGTGCCAGTACCCCTGACAGGAACTCCTACGAGCAGTACTTC. Translated, it gives CASTPDRNSYEQYF.

This chain connects TRBV5-6 to TRBJ2-7; 7 positions match TRBD1. CDR1 and CDR2 from the germline V gene are SGHDT and YYEEEE. V lost 4 bases, J lost 2 bases, and 3 bases stayed unmatched. This CDR3 is built from 13 residues. The CDR3 DNA sequence: TGTGCCAGCAGCGAGGGACAGACCTACGAGCAGTACTTC. It encodes CASSEGQTYEQYF.

The J gene is TRBJ1-4, the V gene TRBV9, with TRBD1 identical over 7 bases. V was clipped by 0 bases and J by 6 bases; unmatched bases: 8. The V gene's germline CDR1 is SGDLS and CDR2 YYNGEE. The CDR3 loop spans 16 amino acids. CDR3 DNA sequence: TGTGCCAGCAGCGTAGGGGTAAGGGGGCAGGATGAAAAACTGTTTTTT. Its translation: CASSVGVRGQDEKLFF.

The J gene is TRBJ1-2, the V gene TRBV25-1, with TRBD1 matching over 8 bases. The CDR3 consists of 14 residues. Germline V gene data show CDR1 as MGHDK and CDR2 as SYGVNS. J was trimmed by 5 bases and V by 4 bases; bases with no gene match: 6. Here the CDR3 DNA reads TGTGCCAGCAGTGCGGCGGGACAGGCTTATGGCTACACCTTC. This gives the protein CASSAAGQAYGYTF.

The chain is built from TRBV7-2 and TRBJ2-1; 8 bases align to TRBD1. V lost 5 bases and J lost 0; bases outside the gene matches: 9. Germline V gene lookup returns CDR1 SGHTA and CDR2 FQGNSA. CDR3 size: 17 residues. For the CDR3, the DNA is TGTGCCAGCAGCAAACAGGGGGGATTGAGCTCCTACAATGAGCAGTTCTTC. Translation gives CASSKQGGLSSYNEQFF.

J is TRBJ2-2 and V is TRBV7-3, with a possible D match to TRBD1 (5 bases). V lost 5 bases to trimming and J lost 4 bases, with 14 bases between them. The CDR3 sequence is 15 residues long. Germline-derived CDR1 and CDR2 are SGHTA and FQGTGA. CDR3 sequence: CASSRGPVGTGELFF. The CDR3 DNA reads as TGTGCCAGCAGCAGGGGCCCAGTAGGCACCGGGGAGCTGTTTTTT.

The J gene is TRBJ2-5, the V gene TRBV7-2; 8 bases match TRBD2. Germline values: CDR1 SGHTA, CDR2 FQGNSA. V shed 7 bases, J shed 2 bases, and the junction held 9 bases outside the gene matches. The CDR3 contains 15 residues. This chain's CDR3 is CASNFAGGLQETQYF. CDR3 DNA: TGTGCCAGCAACTTCGCGGGGGGCCTGCAAGAGACCCAGTACTTC. Complete variable domain (other parts from reference TRBV7-2 and TRBJ2-5): GAGVSQSPSNKVTEKGKDVELRCDPISGHTALYWYRQSLGQGLEFLIYFQGNSAPDKSGLPSDRFSAERTGGSVSTLTIQRTQQEDSAVYLCASNFAGGLQETQYFGPGTRLLVL.

The V gene is TRBV19, the J gene TRBJ2-1; 9 bases match TRBD2. V gave up 4 bases and J gave up 7 bases; unmatched junction bases: 11. CDR1 is LNHDA, CDR2 SQIVND, per germline (reference sequence). The CDR3 is made up of 16 amino acids. The CDR3 region has the DNA TGTGCCAGTAGTACCCGCGGAAGCGGGGGGTTAAATGAGCAGTTCTTC. It specifies CASSTRGSGGLNEQFF.

The chain is built from TRBV5-1 and TRBJ2-5; 8 nucleotides line up with TRBD2. CDR1 and CDR2 from the germline V gene are SGHRS and YFSETQ. The CDR3 loop spans 16 amino acids. V lost 4 bases, J lost 5 bases, and 13 bases stayed unmatched. The CDR3 protein is CASSMSRGGGGETQYF. Written as DNA, the CDR3 is TGCGCCAGCAGCATGTCCCGGGGGGGAGGCGGGGAGACCCAGTACTTC.

The chain carries TRBV10-3 and TRBJ1-2; 9 nucleotides agree with TRBD1. Germline lookup yields CDR1 ENHRY and CDR2 SYGVKD. CDR3 length equals 15 residues. The V segment lost 4 bases and the J segment 3 bases; nucleotides outside the gene matches: 6. The CDR3 coding sequence is TGTGCCATCAGTGTGAGGGACAGGGAAGACTATGGCTACACCTTC. It is translated as CAISVRDREDYGYTF.

This chain links TRBV19 with TRBJ1-5; D unresolved. The germline V and J ends were trimmed by 9 bases and 4 bases, with 22 bases remaining between them. Germline V gene lookup returns CDR1 LNHDA and CDR2 SQIVND (reference sequence). The CDR3 length is 16 residues. The CDR3 bases are TGTGCCAGCTTTCCCGACGGGATTGTTCGTAATCAGCCCCAGCATTTT. This translates into CASFPDGIVRNQPQHF.

The rearrangement links TRBV10-3 to TRBJ2-7; D is possibly TRBD2 (5 bases). The V gene's germline CDR1 is ENHRY and CDR2 SYGVKD. Trimming left V 2 bases short and J 5 bases short, with 22 bases between. CDR3 length: 17 residues. The CDR3 loop reads CAISEGGGRTAKNEQYF. CDR3 DNA sequence: TGTGCCATCAGTGAGGGAGGTGGCAGGACGGCGAAGAACGAGCAGTACTTC.

The CDR3 DNA is TGCGCCAGCAGCCAATCTCGCAATCAGCCCCAGCATTTT. Amino acid sequence: CASSQSRNQPQHF. The chain employs TRBV4-3 and TRBJ1-5; D remains ambiguous. The V and J ends lost 2 bases and 2 bases respectively, with 4 bases between them. In germline, CDR1 is LGHNA, CDR2 YSLEER. The CDR3 is 13 amino acids.

This chain uses TRBV29-1 with TRBJ2-4, with D maybe TRBD2 (6 bases). In germline, CDR1 is SQVTM, CDR2 ANQGSEA. Trimming removed 5 bases at V and 0 bases at J, with 11 bases between. The CDR3 runs to 14 residues. CDR3 DNA: TGCAGCGTTAGAGGGAGGTTAGCCAAAAACATTCAGTACTTC. Amino acid sequence: CSVRGRLAKNIQYF.

The V gene is TRBV7-6, the J gene TRBJ2-7; D gene ambiguous. CDR1 is SGHVS, CDR2 FNYEAQ, per germline. Trimming stripped 1 base from V and 0 bases from J, with 13 bases between. CDR3 length: 16 amino acids. CDR3 sequence reads: CASSLGYSRNSYEQYF. The CDR3 region has the DNA TGTGCCAGCAGCTTAGGGTACTCAAGAAACTCCTACGAGCAGTACTTC.

This chain links TRBV18 with TRBJ2-3, with 7 bases matching TRBD2. Per germline, CDR1 KGHSH and CDR2 LQKENI. The CDR3 contains 16 residues. V lost 3 bases and J lost 4; bases outside the gene matches: 10. CDR3 sequence (DNA): TGTGCCAGCTCACCCTCTAGCGGCCAAGGGGCAGATACGCAGTATTTT. Its translation is CASSPSSGQGADTQYF.

The chain links TRBV6-5 to TRBJ1-6; no clear D gene. The CDR3 contains 13 residues. Germline CDR1 and CDR2: MNHEY and SVGAGI. Trimming left V 2 bases short and J 9 bases short, with 8 bases between. The CDR3 DNA sequence: TGTGCCAGCAGTTACACGCTAGGTTCACCCCTCCACTTT. It specifies CASSYTLGSPLHF.